Below, 8 T cell receptor beta chains from the same sample are listed, as sequenced in a study of metastatic and nonmetastatic thyroid tumors. TCRdb called clones again from the PCR reads with MiXCR. The repertoire holds 30,000 or so clones, roughly 6.8% seen once, with about 45% in the top ten. All patients were treatment-naive before thyroid surgery. The material sequenced was blood. These receptors originate from a female donor with papillary thyroid cancer or a benign thyroid nodule (not recorded which). Some clones in this sample may be carry-over from other donors' samples.

This clone has a count of ten or more. In DNA form, the CDR3 reads TGTGCCAGCAGGCCTAGCGGAACCCCGAGAACCGGGGAGCTGTTTTTT. Its protein is CASRPSGTPRTGELFF. The chain couples TRBV12-3 or TRBV12-4 to TRBJ2-2; 7 bases are a match to TRBD2. V was clipped by 6 bases and J by 5 bases; unmatched bases: 12. The length of the CDR3 is 16 residues.

This chain connects TRBV4-1 to TRBJ1-2; D not resolved. V gave up 1 base and J gave up 5 bases, with 11 bases separating them. CDR3 length: 14 amino acids. Looked up from germline, CDR1 is MGHRA and CDR2 is YSYEKL. The CDR3 DNA reads TGCGCCAGCAGCCAAGGGGTGACGGGGTATGGCTACACCTTC. Translating gives CASSQGVTGYGYTF.

Many counts were recorded for this clone. The chain has TRBV2 and TRBJ2-7, with D maybe TRBD2 (5 bases). V was clipped by 11 bases and J by 4 bases, with 15 bases between them. The CDR3 spans 12 residues. Per germline, CDR1 SNHLY and CDR2 FYNNEI. The CDR3 loop reads CAFRGSKYEQYF. CDR3 bases: TGTGCCTTCCGGGGATCTAAGTACGAGCAGTACTTC.

This clone was seen ten or more times. CDR3 residues: CASSKGARLDTQYF. The CDR3 nucleotides read TGTGCCAGCAGCAAGGGGGCGCGGTTAGATACGCAGTATTTT. V gene TRBV7-2 combines with J gene TRBJ2-3; 7 nucleotides match TRBD1. Per the germline V gene, CDR1 is SGHTA and CDR2 is FQGNSA. The V segment lost 5 bases and the J segment 5 bases; nucleotides outside the gene matches: 7. The CDR3 is 14 residues long.

This clone was seen ten or more times. CDR3 in DNA: TGTGCCAGCAGTGGGGGCAGGGCTCAAGAGACCCAGTACTTC. Its translation: CASSGGRAQETQYF. V is TRBV6-1 and J is TRBJ2-5, with a weak D call TRBD1 (5 bases). The length of the CDR3 is 14 residues. Between the trimmed V and J ends, which lost 4 bases and 2 bases, there was a span of 11 bases. CDR1 is MNHNS and CDR2 is SASEGT in the germline V gene.

Of note for this clone: The germline gene is not matched at one end of the junction; a read error may be the cause. The chain is built from TRBV6-1 and TRBJ1-3; D possibly corresponds to TRBD1 (6 bases). Looked up from germline, CDR1 is MNHNS and CDR2 is SASEGT. The CDR3 totals 16 residues. The CDR3 DNA reads as TGTGCCATCAGTGAAGCGTTGGGGGGCCCTGGAAACACCATATATTTT. This encodes CAISEALGGPGNTIYF.

In this sample, this clone turned up many times. The gene calls are TRBV24-1 and TRBJ2-3; 8 positions agree with TRBD2. CDR3 length: 16 residues. Germline values: CDR1 KGHDR, CDR2 SFDVKD. With V trimmed by 5 bases and J by 5 bases, 11 bases remained unmatched. The CDR3 sequence: CATSGWGAGVIDTQYF. The CDR3 DNA follows: TGTGCCACCAGTGGTTGGGGAGCGGGAGTTATAGATACGCAGTATTTT.

This clone was detected many times. At one of its ends the junction is not consistent with the germline gene, which may arise from a read error. The rearrangement uses TRBV19 and TRBJ2-7; no clear D. Germline values: CDR1 LNHDA, CDR2 SQIVND (reference sequence). This CDR3 comprises 14 residues. CDR3: CACSLQATSYEQYF. For the CDR3, the DNA is TGTGCCTGTAGCCTCCAGGCGACCTCCTACGAGCAGTACTTC.